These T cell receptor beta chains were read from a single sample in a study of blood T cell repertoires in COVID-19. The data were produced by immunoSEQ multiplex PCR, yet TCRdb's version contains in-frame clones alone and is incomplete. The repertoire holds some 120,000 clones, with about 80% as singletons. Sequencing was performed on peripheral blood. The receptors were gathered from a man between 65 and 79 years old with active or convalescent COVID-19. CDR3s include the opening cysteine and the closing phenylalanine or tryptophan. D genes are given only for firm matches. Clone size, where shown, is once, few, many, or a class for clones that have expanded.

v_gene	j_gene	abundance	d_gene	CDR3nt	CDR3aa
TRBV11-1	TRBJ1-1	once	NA	TGTGCCAGCAGCTTAGGGGGCTTCGGCACTGAAGCTTTCTTT	CASSLGGFGTEAFF
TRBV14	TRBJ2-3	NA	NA	TGTGCCAGCAGCCAAGATGTATCCAGGGCAGATACGCAGTATTTT	CASSQDVSRADTQYF
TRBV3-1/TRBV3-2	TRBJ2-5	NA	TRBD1	TGTGCCAGCAGCCAAGCAGGACAGGGGCGAGAGACCCAGTACTTC	CASSQAGQGRETQYF
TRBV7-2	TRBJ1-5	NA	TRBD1	TGTGCCAGCAGCTCAACAGGGGTGCAGAATCAGCCCCAGCATTTT	CASSSTGVQNQPQHF
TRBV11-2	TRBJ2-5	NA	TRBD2	TGTGCCAGCAGCTTAGACCCGCGGGAGGAGGAGACCCAGTACTTC	CASSLDPREEETQYF
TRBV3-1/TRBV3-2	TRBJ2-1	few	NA	TGTGCCAGCAGCCAAGGGCTAGTGAGCTACAATGAGCAGTTCTTC	CASSQGLVSYNEQFF
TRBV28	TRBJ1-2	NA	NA	TGTGCCAGCAATTCCTACCTCAACTATGGCTACACCTTC	CASNSYLNYGYTF
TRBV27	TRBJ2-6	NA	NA	TGTGCCAGCATGGCTTCTGGGGCCAACGTCCTGACTTTC	CASMASGANVLTF
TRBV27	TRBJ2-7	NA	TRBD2	TGTGCCAGCAGTTTGCGGGGGGAGGCGGACACCTCCTACGAGCAGTACTTC	CASSLRGEADTSYEQYF
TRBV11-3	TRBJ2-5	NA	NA	TGTGCCAGCAGCTTGTTTAGAGGGCAAGAGACCCAGTACTTC	CASSLFRGQETQYF
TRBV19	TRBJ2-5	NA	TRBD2	TGTGCCAGTAGTATGGGGGGACTAGCGGTCCAAGAGACCCAGTACTTC	CASSMGGLAVQETQYF
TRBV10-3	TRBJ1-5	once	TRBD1	TGTGCCATCAGGGGTTGGGGACAGGGGCCCCAGCATTTT	CAIRGWGQGPQHF
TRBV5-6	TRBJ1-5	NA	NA	TGTGCCAGCAGCTTCCGTGGGAGTAGCAATCAGCCCCAGCATTTT	CASSFRGSSNQPQHF
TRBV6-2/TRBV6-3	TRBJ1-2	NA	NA	TGTGCCAGCAGTTACGGGGCCAGTCATAACTATGGCTACACCTTC	CASSYGASHNYGYTF
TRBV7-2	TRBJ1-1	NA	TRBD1	TGTGCCAGCAGTCAGAACCAGGGGGCGTCTGGTCGCACTGAAGCTTTCTTT	CASSQNQGASGRTEAFF
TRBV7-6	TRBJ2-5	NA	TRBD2	TGTGCCAGCAGCTCGGGGCTAGCGGGGAACCGGGAGACCCAGTACTTC	CASSSGLAGNRETQYF
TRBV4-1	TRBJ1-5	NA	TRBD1	TGCGCCAGCAGCCAAGAGACAGGGGCTCAGCCCCAGCATTTT	CASSQETGAQPQHF
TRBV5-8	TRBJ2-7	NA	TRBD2	TGTGCCAGCAGCTTGGGACTAGCGGGAGGGGCCTACGAGCAGTACTTC	CASSLGLAGGAYEQYF
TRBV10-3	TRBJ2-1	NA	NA	TGTGCCATCAGTGAGACTAGCAATGAGCAGTTCTTC	CAISETSNEQFF
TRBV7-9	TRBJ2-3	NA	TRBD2	TGTGCCAGCAGCACCGGACTAGTAATCACAGATACGCAGTATTTT	CASSTGLVITDTQYF
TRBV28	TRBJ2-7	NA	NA	TGTGCCAGCACCCCTGGACTCAGGTCGGGATCCCACGAGCAGTACTTC	CASTPGLRSGSHEQYF
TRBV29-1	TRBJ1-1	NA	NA	TGCAGCGTTTACGACACGTTGAACACTGAAGCTTTCTTT	CSVYDTLNTEAFF
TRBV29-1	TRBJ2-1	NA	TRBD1	TGCAGCGTTACAGGGGACACCTACAATGAGCAGTTCTTC	CSVTGDTYNEQFF
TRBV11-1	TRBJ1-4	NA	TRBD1	TGTGCCAGCAGCTCCGACAGGGGGCCGGCTAATGAAAAACTGTTTTTT	CASSSDRGPANEKLFF
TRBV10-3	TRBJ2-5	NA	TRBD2	TGTGCCATCAGTACTACTAGCGGGGATACGGGGGAGACCCAGTACTTC	CAISTTSGDTGETQYF
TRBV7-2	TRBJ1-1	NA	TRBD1	TGTGCCAGCAGCGAGGCGACAGGGATGAACACTGAAGCTTTCTTT	CASSEATGMNTEAFF
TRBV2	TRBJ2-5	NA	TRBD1	TGTGCCAGCGGGGGGACAGGGAAAGAGACCCAGTACTTC	CASGGTGKETQYF
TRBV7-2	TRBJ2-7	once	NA	TGTGCCAGCAGCGCAGAGCGTCGGGGCGAGCAGTACTTC	CASSAERRGEQYF
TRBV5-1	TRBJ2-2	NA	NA	TGCGCCAGCAGCTACTATACGGCCGGGGAGCTGTTTTTT	CASSYYTAGELFF
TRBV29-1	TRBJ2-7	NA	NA	TGCAGCGTTGGTAGAGGGTTCGACGAGCAGTACTTC	CSVGRGFDEQYF
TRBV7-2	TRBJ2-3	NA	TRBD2	TGTGCCAGCAGCGCGAGACTAGCGGGAGGCGCAGATACGCAGTATTTT	CASSARLAGGADTQYF
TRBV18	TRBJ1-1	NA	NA	TGTGCCAGCCAAAAAATGGACAGAGAAGCTTTCTTT	CASQKMDREAFF
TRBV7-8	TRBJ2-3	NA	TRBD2	TGTGCCAGCAGCCGTCGCGGACTAGCGGTACTCACAGATACGCAGTATTTT	CASSRRGLAVLTDTQYF
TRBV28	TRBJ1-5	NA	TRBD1	TGTGCCAGCAGTTTAACCGGGACAGGGGGCCGCCAGGGCAATCAGCCCCAGCATTTT	CASSLTGTGGRQGNQPQHF
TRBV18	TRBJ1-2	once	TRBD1	TGTGCCAGCTCTCCCGGGACAGGATCATATGGCTACACCTTC	CASSPGTGSYGYTF
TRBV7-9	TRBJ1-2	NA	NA	TGTGCCAGCAGCTTTACGTCTGGCAACTATGGCTACACCTTC	CASSFTSGNYGYTF
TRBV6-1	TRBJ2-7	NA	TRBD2	TGTGCCAGCAGTGAAGTCCCCTCTAGCGGGGGAATCTACGAGCAGTACTTC	CASSEVPSSGGIYEQYF
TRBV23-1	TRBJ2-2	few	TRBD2	TGCGCCAGCAGTCACCCCTCGGGGACTAGCGGGACCCGTGATCCCGGGGAGCTGTTTTTT	CASSHPSGTSGTRDPGELFF
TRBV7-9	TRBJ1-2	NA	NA	TGTGCCAGCACGGGACGTAGGGCGGGAGACTATGGCTACACCTTC	CASTGRRAGDYGYTF
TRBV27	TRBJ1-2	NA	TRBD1	TGTGCCAGCAGTTTCCGACAGGGGGCGGTTGGCTACACCTTC	CASSFRQGAVGYTF